Included here is one T cell receptor beta chain sequence, with context. This specimen belongs to a study of preoperative IRX-2 immunotherapy in early breast cancer. Germline CDR1 is LNHDA and CDR2 is SQIVND (reference sequence). Trimming pared 1 base from V and 2 bases from J, leaving 9 bases between. The CDR3 extends over 15 amino acids. The table came from immunoSEQ multiplex PCR; TCRdb's copy has only in-frame clones and leaves some out. The profile covers roughly 93,000 clones, with 70% to 90% appearing a single time and 2% to 2.5% taken by the ten largest. Treatment specified: preoperative locoregional IRX-2 cytokine immunotherapy.

The TCR was taken from a human donor with breast cancer. This sequence joins TRBV19 and TRBJ1-5; D remains ambiguous. Sequencing used tumor tissue, obtained after IRX-2 immunotherapy. This CDR3 is CASSIGRVGNQPQHF. The DNA for the CDR3 is TGTGCCAGTAGTATAGGGAGGGTCGGCAATCAGCCCCAGCATTTT.